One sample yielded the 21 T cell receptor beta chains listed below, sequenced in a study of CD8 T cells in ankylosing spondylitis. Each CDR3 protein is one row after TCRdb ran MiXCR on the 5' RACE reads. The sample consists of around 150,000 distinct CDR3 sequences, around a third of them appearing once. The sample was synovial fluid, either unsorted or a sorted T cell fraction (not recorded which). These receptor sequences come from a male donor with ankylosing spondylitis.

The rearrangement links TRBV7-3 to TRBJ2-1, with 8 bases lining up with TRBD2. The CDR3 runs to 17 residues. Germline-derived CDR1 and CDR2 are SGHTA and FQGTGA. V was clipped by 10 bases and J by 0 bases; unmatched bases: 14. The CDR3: CAKRELTSGGSYNEQFF. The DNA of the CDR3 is TGTGCCAAGAGGGAGCTTACGAGCGGGGGCTCCTACAATGAGCAGTTCTTC.

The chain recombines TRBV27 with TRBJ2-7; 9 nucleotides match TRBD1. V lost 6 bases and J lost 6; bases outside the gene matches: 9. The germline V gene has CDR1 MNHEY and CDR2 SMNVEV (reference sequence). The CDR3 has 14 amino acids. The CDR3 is CASSRPGTGPEQYF. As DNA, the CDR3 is TGTGCCAGCAGCCGTCCCGGGACAGGGCCCGAGCAGTACTTC.

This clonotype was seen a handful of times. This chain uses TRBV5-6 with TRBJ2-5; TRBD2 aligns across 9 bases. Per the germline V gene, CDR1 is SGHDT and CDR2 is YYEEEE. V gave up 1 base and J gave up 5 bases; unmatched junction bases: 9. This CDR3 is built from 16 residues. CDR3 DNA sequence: TGTGCCAGCAGCTTGAAGGGGGCGGGAGGGGGTGAGACCCAGTACTTC. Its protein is CASSLKGAGGGETQYF.

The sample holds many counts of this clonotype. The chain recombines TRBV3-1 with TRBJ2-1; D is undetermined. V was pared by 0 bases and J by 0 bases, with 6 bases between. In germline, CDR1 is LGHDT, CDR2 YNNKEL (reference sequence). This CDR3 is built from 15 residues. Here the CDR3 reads CASSQEHSSYNEQFF. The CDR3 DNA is TGTGCCAGCAGCCAAGAACACAGCTCCTACAATGAGCAGTTCTTC.

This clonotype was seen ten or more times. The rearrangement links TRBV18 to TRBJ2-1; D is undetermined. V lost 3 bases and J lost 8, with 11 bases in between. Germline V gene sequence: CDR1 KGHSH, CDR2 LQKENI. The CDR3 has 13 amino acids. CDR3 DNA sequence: TGTGCCAGCTCACCTCCTAGTGTCGATGAGCAGTTCTTC. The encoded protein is CASSPPSVDEQFF. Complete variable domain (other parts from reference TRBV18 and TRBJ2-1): NAGVMQNPRHLVRRRGQEARLRCSPMKGHSHVYWYRQLPEEGLKFMVYLQKENIIDESGMPKERFSAEFPKEGPSILRIQQVVRGDSAAYFCASSPPSVDEQFFGPGTRLTVL.

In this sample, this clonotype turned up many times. CDR3 bases: TGTGCCAGCAGTGTACCGGGACGCCGATCTGGAAACACCATATATTTT. It is translated as CASSVPGRRSGNTIYF. This rearrangement joins TRBV6-2 or TRBV6-3 to TRBJ1-3; a possible D gene is TRBD1 (5 bases). Germline CDR1 MNHEY, CDR2 SVGEGT. Between the trimmed V and J ends, which lost 5 bases and 1 base, there was a span of 15 bases. The CDR3 has 16 residues.

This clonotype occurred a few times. The CDR3 protein is CASSFGNRGADTQYF. The CDR3 bases are TGTGCCAGCAGCTTCGGGAACAGGGGTGCAGATACGCAGTATTTT. V and J are TRBV11-1 and TRBJ2-3; 7 bases match TRBD1. The CDR3 spans 15 residues. The ends lost 3 bases at V and 4 bases at J; junction bases unmatched: 7. Germline V gives CDR1 SGHAT, CDR2 FQDESV (reference sequence). Full variable domain (rest looked up from reference TRBV11-1 and TRBJ2-3): EAEVAQSPRYKITEKSQAVAFWCDPISGHATLYWYRQILGQGPELLVQFQDESVVDDSQLPKDRFSAERLKGVDSTLKIQPAELGDSAMYLCASSFGNRGADTQYFGPGTRLTVL.

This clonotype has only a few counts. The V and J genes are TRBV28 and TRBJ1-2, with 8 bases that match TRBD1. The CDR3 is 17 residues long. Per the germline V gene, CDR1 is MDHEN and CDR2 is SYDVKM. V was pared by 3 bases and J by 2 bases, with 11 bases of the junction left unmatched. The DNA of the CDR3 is TGTGCCAGCAGTTTTGCGGGGGGGACAGGAGCGAACTATGGCTACACCTTC. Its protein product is CASSFAGGTGANYGYTF.

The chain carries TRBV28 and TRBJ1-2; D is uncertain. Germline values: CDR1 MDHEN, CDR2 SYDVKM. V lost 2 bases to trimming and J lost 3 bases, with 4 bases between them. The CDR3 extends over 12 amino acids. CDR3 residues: CASSLRYYGYTF. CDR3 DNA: TGTGCCAGCAGTTTACGTTACTATGGCTACACCTTC.

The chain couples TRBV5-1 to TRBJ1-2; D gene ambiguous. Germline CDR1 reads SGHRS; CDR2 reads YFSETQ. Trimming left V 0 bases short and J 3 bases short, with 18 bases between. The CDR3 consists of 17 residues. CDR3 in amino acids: CASSLVSQTKRDYGYTF. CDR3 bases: TGCGCCAGCAGCTTGGTGTCACAGACAAAAAGGGACTATGGCTACACCTTC. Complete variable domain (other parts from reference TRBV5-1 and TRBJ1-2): KAGVTQTPRYLIKTRGQQVTLSCSPISGHRSVSWYQQTPGQGLQFLFEYFSETQRNKGNFPGRFSGRQFSNSRSEMNVSTLELGDSALYLCASSLVSQTKRDYGYTFGSGTRLTVV.

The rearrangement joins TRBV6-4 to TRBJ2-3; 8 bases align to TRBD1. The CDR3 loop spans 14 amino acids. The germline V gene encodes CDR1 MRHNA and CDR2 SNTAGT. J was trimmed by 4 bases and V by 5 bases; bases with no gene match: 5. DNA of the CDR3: TGTGCCAGCAGTTCGTCGACAGGGGCAGATACGCAGTATTTT. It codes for CASSSSTGADTQYF.

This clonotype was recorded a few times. In nucleotides, the CDR3 is TGCGCCAGCAGCTTACGGACAGCTACCACAGATACGCAGTATTTT. This codes for CASSLRTATTDTQYF. The rearrangement links TRBV5-1 to TRBJ2-3; perhaps TRBD1 as D (6 bases). The V gene lost 2 bases and the J gene lost 2 bases, with 12 bases spanning the gap. This CDR3 region has 15 residues. Germline V CDR1 and CDR2: SGHRS, YFSETQ.

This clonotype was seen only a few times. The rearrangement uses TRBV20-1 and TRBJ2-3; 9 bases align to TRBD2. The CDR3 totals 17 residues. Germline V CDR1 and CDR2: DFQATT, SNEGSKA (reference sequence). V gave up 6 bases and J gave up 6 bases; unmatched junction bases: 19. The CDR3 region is CSAQRGRLAGFADTQYF. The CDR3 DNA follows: TGCAGTGCCCAAAGAGGGAGGCTAGCGGGATTTGCGGATACGCAGTATTTT.

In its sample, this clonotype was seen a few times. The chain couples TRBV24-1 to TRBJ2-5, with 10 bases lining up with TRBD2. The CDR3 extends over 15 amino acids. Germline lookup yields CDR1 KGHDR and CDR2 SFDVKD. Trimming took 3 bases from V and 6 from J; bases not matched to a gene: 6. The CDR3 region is CATSDSGRALKTQYF. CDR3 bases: TGTGCCACCAGTGATAGCGGGAGGGCATTGAAGACCCAGTACTTC.

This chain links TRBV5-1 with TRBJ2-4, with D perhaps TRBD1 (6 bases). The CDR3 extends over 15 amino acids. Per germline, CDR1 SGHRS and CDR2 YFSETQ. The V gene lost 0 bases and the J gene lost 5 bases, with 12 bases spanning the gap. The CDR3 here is CASSLGRGRENIQYF. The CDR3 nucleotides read TGCGCCAGCAGCTTGGGCAGGGGCCGTGAAAACATTCAGTACTTC.

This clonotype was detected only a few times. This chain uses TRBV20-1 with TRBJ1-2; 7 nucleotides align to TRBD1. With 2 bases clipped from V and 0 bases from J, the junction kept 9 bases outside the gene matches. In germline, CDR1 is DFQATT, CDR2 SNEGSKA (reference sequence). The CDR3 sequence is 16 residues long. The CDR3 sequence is CSARPGQSSSNYGYTF. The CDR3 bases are TGCAGTGCTAGACCGGGACAGAGTTCCTCTAACTATGGCTACACCTTC.

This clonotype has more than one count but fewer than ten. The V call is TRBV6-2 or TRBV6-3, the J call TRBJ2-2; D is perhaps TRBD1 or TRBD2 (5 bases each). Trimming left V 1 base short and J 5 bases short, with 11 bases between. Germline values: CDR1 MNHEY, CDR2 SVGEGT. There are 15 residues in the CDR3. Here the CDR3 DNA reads TGTGCCAGCAGTTACTGGGGGAGCACGACCGGGGAGCTGTTTTTT. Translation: CASSYWGSTTGELFF.

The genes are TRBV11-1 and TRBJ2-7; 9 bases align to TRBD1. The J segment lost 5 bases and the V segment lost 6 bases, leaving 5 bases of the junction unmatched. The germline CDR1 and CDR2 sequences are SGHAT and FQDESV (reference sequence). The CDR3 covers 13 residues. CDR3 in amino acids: CASRGQGTHEQYF. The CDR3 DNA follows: TGTGCCAGCAGGGGACAGGGAACCCACGAGCAGTACTTC.

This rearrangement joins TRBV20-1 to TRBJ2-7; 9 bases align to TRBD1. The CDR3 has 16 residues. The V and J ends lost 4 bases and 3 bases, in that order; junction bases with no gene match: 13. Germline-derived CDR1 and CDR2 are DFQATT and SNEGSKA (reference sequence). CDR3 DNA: TGCAGTGCTATACCACTACGGCCGGGACAGGGCTACGAGCAGTACTTC. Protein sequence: CSAIPLRPGQGYEQYF.

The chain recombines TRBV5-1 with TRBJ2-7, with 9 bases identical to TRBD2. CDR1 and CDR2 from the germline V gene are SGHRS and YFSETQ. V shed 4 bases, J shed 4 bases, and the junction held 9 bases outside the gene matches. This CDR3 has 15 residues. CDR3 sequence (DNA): TGCGCCAGCAGCGAGCGAGCGGGGGGTATATACGAGCAGTACTTC. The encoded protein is CASSERAGGIYEQYF.

This chain's CDR3 is CASSPSGSTGTQYF. Here the CDR3 DNA reads TGTGCCAGCAGCCCTTCGGGCAGCACGGGGACCCAGTACTTC. The genes are TRBV7-2 and TRBJ2-5; D is ambiguous. The CDR3 loop spans 14 amino acids. Germline lookup yields CDR1 SGHTA and CDR2 FQGNSA. V lost 5 bases to trimming and J lost 7 bases, with 17 bases between them.